This T cell receptor (beta chain) appears in the sequencing data of a study of T cells in Graves' hyperthyroidism and ophthalmopathy (dated by TCRdb to between 2018 and 2020). In the study overall: Peripheral blood samples were taken at initial diagnosis, before any treatment was given. To identify distinguishing TCR V-J signatures, a discovery cohort of 100 patients was used, comprising 43 with Graves' ophthalmopathy and 57 with stable Graves' hyperthyroidism. Whether ophthalmopathy could be predicted prospectively was tested in an independent validation cohort made up of fewer than 20 hyperthyroidism patients plus 17 patients who later progressed to ophthalmopathy. The 100 discovery patients were randomly split 7:3 into training and test sets. Thyroid tissue and blood T-cell repertoires from roughly six Graves' hyperthyroidism patients were also compared in the study. Once sampling was done, hyperthyroidism patients were given methimazole at a starting dose of 30 mg daily, whereas ophthalmopathy patients were given high-dose intravenous methylprednisolone. TCR Vbeta CDR3 sequencing of roughly 140 peripheral blood samples (43 ophthalmopathy, about 80 hyperthyroidism and some 17 progressor patients) is reported in the paper.

This clonotype was counted ten times or more. This clone's antigen is unknown. There are no base qualities to consult, and no much larger clone falls within one base. Amplification of TCR beta CDR3 regions was carried out from RNA transcripts. A first-round RT-PCR of the TCR CDR3 used the HTBI primer set with the Qiagen OneStep RT-PCR kit. The libraries were constructed in a second round of multiplex PCR and then size-selected and purified. Libraries were sequenced paired-end with 100 bp reads on an Illumina HiSeq2000. The original methods were these. SOAPnuke was used to process the raw data, throwing out any read that contained adapters or uncalled bases, had a mean Phred below 15, or lacked an exact constant-primer or identifier match. High-quality paired reads were merged using COPE v1.2.5, and each unique nucleotide sequence was defined as a clonotype. Clonotypes were aligned to IMGT TRBV, TRBD and TRBJ reference segments using MiTCR v1.1. Only V-J combinations with frequency above 0.0001, covering about 99% of repertoires, were analysed. A TCS score was defined as the ratio of F50 (clonal expansion) to E x V (chaos), with BLOSUM62-based TCRdist applied between CDR3 peptides within each V-J. Welch's t-statistics and random forest reduced fewer than 600 V-J features to 10 to 15, which were used in a naive Bayes classifier (R e1071). TCRdb trimmed the raw reads at Q25, called clones with MiXCR and kept productive beta chains. Every entry covers one CDR3 protein and lists the most common genes and DNA from its rows. For this entry, the V and J calls and clone size follow TCRdb and not the study's own pipeline. Within this sample are about 100,000 distinct CDR3 sequences, with roughly 15% of them counted one time only. In total, the top ten clones hold around 42% of the sample.

A patient counted as having stable Graves' hyperthyroidism if no progression to ophthalmopathy occurred over 18 months of follow-up. The hyperthyroidism patients were between 18 and 65 years old and newly diagnosed, with a disease duration of less than 2 months. Any patient with an uncontrolled infection, another autoimmune disease, pregnancy or lactation was excluded. Diagnoses relied on clinical symptoms, serum thyroxine and TRAb, thyroid ultrasound and orbital computed tomography. PBMCs were separated from roughly 9.3 ml of fresh peripheral blood using Ficoll-Paque density gradient centrifugation. Total RNA was extracted with Trizol reagent, and quality was checked on an Agilent 2100 Bioanalyzer. Results the study describes overall, beyond this receptor: Sample size was not statistically predetermined, and investigators were not blinded to group allocation. Most expanded thyroid clonotypes (frequency above 0.001) were also detected in blood, a finding suggesting that blood repertoires may reflect thyroid immune responses. A 13 V-J signature model separated ophthalmopathy from stable hyperthyroidism, with about 88% sensitivity and approximately 81% specificity in cross-validation and 80%/75% in testing. In validation, progression to ophthalmopathy was predicted by the model with nearly 71% sensitivity and nearly 75% specificity, a median of roughly 6.4 months before onset.

CDR1 DFQATT and CDR2 SNEGSKA are derived from the germline V gene (reference sequence). From its cysteine to its phenylalanine, the CDR3 spans 14 amino acids. The CDR3 DNA has 42 bases and is translated from base 1. V and J lose 5 bases and 0 bases, and a span of 13 bases separates them. The receptor's source is a woman between 45 and 60 years old with Graves' hyperthyroidism. Recombination connected TRBV20-1 to TRBJ1-2; D gene: possibly TRBD1, on 5 matching bases. Sequencing was performed on blood. The CDR3 protein is CSAGGELANYGYTF. The nucleotide sequence reads TGCAGTGCTGGGGGAGAGTTAGCTAACTATGGCTACACCTTC.